This T cell receptor beta chain was recorded in a study of T cell changes during pregnancy in multiple sclerosis. Only in-frame clones appear in the TCRdb table, and some are missing; sequencing was by immunoSEQ multiplex PCR. The sample has tens of thousands of clones; approximately 93% are singletons. The germline CDR1 and CDR2 sequences are SGHDN and FVKESK. The CDR3 has 18 residues. Germline trimming cut 1 base from V and 0 bases from J; bases unmatched to any gene: 9. The chain has TRBV14 and TRBJ2-1; 7 bases fit TRBD2. Material: CD8+ T cells from peripheral blood mononuclear cells, obtained in the third trimester of pregnancy. The TCR originated in a female donor with multiple sclerosis, enrolled in a pregnancy study. In nucleotides, the CDR3 is TGTGCCAGCAGCCAAGGCCTAGGACTAGGTAACTCCTACAATGAGCAGTTCTTC. Translating gives CASSQGLGLGNSYNEQFF.